The entry below describes one T cell receptor (beta chain). What it recognizes is unknown. CD8 cells classed as naive were CD45RO-negative and positively selected for CCR7, excluding terminally differentiated effector memory CD45RA+ cells. This specimen belongs to a study of shared clonotypes between healthy human individuals. Study summary: CD4 naive cells filled three plates per donor, CD4 memory three, CD8 naive two and CD8 memory one.

The CDR3 has 12 amino acids. V was trimmed by 3 bases and J by 3 bases, leaving 6 bases between them. The germline V gene encodes CDR1 MNHNS and CDR2 SASEGT. Study-wide results and caveats: The authors expected sequencing depth to affect clonotype sharing among donors. A few donors had 4% to 5% of their naive CD4 clonotypes in common.

Assay used: immunoSEQ multiplex PCR; TCRdb lists only in-frame clones, some missing. The sample carries 1.5 million to 2.5 million clones, roughly 95% recorded once. The sample comprised naive CD8+ T cells sorted from blood. The clonotype comes from a man between 18 and 29 years old in good health. The genes are TRBV6-1 and TRBJ2-7; no reliable D call. As DNA, the CDR3 is TGTGCCAGCAGTGAGACATACTACGAGCAGTACTTC. Its translation: CASSETYYEQYF.